The clone carrying this TCR beta chain was recorded at least ten times. The antigen is unknown. This sample stems from a study of T cells in Graves' hyperthyroidism and ophthalmopathy. General observations from the study: Through a model of 13 V-J features, ophthalmopathy was separated from stable hyperthyroidism.

It was RNA transcripts that yielded the amplified TCR beta CDR3 regions. HTBI primers were the set used in a first-round RT-PCR of the TCR CDR3. TCRdb reprocessed the multiplex PCR reads via MiXCR and lists one record per CDR3 protein. The table records 300,000 to 450,000 distinct CDR3 sequences, under 20% of them present only once. The V end lost 0 bases, the J end lost 5 bases, and 10 bases lay between the germline ends. Germline V gives CDR1 MNHEY, CDR2 SVGAGI. The CDR3 contains 14 residues. This clonotype originated in a man aged 18 to 29 with Graves' ophthalmopathy. This chain uses TRBV6-5 with TRBJ2-5; D gene unclear. Material: blood. CDR3 bases: TGTGCCAGCAGTTACTCCACGGCGCGTGAGACCCAGTACTTC. Encoded protein: CASSYSTARETQYF.